This TCR beta chain was profiled in a study of blood T cell repertoires in COVID-19 (dated by TCRdb to about 2020). About the investigation overall: Samples covering the acute and convalescent phases of COVID-19 were provided by collaborators in the United States, Italy and Spain. The material from the prospective study consisted of cDNA or gDNA derived from T cells, B-cell-depleted T cells, or PBMCs. Subjects who had been exposed to COVID-19, were actively infected with it, or had recovered from it provided the deeply sampled blood TCRbeta repertoires that made up the dataset. The repertoires were released in a freely available public database intended as a resource for research on the immune response to SARS-CoV-2. The samples were drawn from two sources: the first 160 participants of the ongoing ImmuneRACE study, and fewer than 1,500 subjects contributed by 6 global collaborators. The sample metadata nearly always contained a de-identified subject ID, COVID-19 status, age in years and sex. Where HLA class I and class II types were available, the types were taken from metadata supplied by the sample provider, not from assay-based typing.

To note about this clone: Its antigen is unknown. Base qualities are missing; no much larger clone stands one base away.

Findings and caveats that apply to the study as a whole: The quantity of clinical and demographic metadata differed by source and by participant and was supplied without curation.

Participants in the prospective study were enrolled through a virtual design, were aged roughly 18 to 100 years, and lived in roughly 24 United States geographic areas. Cohort assignment in the prospective study relied on participant-reported clinical history from a screening survey and a study questionnaire. In the prospective study, whole blood, serum and a nasopharyngeal or oropharyngeal swab were collected from each participant by mobile phlebotomists. Additional blood draws and questionnaires over a 2-month period could optionally be provided by prospective study participants. Blood samples from the prospective study were shipped frozen or at room temperature prior to DNA extraction. Here V drops 5 bases and J drops 5 bases, and the junction holds 7 bases not matched to any gene. The CDR3 holds 15 amino acids from the cysteine to the phenylalanine. CDR3 DNA only is kept here, 45 bases in frame from base 1. CDR1 and CDR2 (SGDLS, YYNGEE) derive from the germline V gene.

The immunoSEQ Assay, a bias-controlled multiplex PCR, was used to amplify TCRbeta CDR3 regions from genomic DNA. On the authors' methods: Within the assay, amplification of reference gene primers was used to estimate how many nucleated cells each sample contained. Sequence reads were collapsed and filtered to measure the absolute abundance of every unique TCRbeta CDR3 rearrangement. For each sample, productive Simpson clonality was calculated as the square root of Simpson's diversity index over productive rearrangements. TCRdb stores this immuneACCESS table with in-frame sequences only. Part of the clones is absent; in the studies checked, under half of the shortfall reflects unresolved V genes, and no reason is known for the rest. The V and J calls and the clone size are those of that table, but D and trimming were determined from the DNA. Recorded for this sample are over 200,000 clones; about 87% of them occurred a single time. The top ten constitute about a tenth of the sample.

Sequencing was done on a sample of PBMCs or T cells enriched from blood (not recorded which). The chain was built from TRBV9 and TRBJ2-3; the central 11 bases match TRBD2. This TCR derives from a young man with acute COVID-19. The DNA sequence follows: TGTGCCAGCAGTGGTAGCGGGAGGGCCGGAGATACGCAGTATTTT. Its translation is CASSGSGRAGDTQYF. Supplemented by the reference TRBV9 and TRBJ2-3 proteins around the CDR3, the complete variable domain is DSGVTQTPKHLITATGQRVTLRCSPRSGDLSVYWYQQSLDQGLQFLIQYYNGEERAKGNILERFSAQQFPDLHSELNLSSLELGDSALYFCASSGSGRAGDTQYFGPGTRLTVL.